This entry features one T cell receptor beta chain sequence. Its antigen is unidentified. CDR1 and CDR2 (germline): KGHSH, LQKENI. The CDR3 is made up of 13 amino acids. Unmatched junction bases numbered 3, after V lost 7 bases and J lost 1 base. This record belongs to a study of T cell responses to AZD1222 COVID-19 vaccine. Points from the study as a whole: Along spike, vaccine-associated CD4 TCRs were found throughout, with dominance at 160-218 and 743-854.

Sequencing used immunoSEQ multiplex PCR; TCRdb keeps in-frame clones, though not all of them. The sample has roughly 120,000 clones; about 90% are singletons. The source material was peripheral blood, sampled 28 days after the second AZD1222 dose. The chain recombines TRBV18 with TRBJ1-1; 7 nucleotides align to TRBD1. The sequence was obtained from an adult who received the AZD1222 COVID-19 vaccine. The DNA of the CDR3 is TGTGCCAGCTTCAAGGGGGCGAACACTGAAGCTTTCTTT. This translates into CASFKGANTEAFF.